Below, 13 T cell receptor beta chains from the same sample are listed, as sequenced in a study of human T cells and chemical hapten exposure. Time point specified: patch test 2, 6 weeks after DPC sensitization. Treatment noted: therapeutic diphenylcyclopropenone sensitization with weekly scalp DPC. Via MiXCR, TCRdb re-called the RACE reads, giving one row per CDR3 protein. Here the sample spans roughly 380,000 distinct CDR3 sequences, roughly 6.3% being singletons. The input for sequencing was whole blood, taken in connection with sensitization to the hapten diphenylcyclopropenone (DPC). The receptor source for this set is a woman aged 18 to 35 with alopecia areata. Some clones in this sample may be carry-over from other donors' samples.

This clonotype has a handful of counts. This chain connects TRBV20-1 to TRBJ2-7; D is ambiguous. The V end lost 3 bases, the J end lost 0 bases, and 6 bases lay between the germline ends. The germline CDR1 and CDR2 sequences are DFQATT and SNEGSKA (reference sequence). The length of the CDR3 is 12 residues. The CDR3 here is CSASRRSYEQYF. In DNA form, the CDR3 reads TGCAGTGCTAGTAGGCGCTCCTACGAGCAGTACTTC.

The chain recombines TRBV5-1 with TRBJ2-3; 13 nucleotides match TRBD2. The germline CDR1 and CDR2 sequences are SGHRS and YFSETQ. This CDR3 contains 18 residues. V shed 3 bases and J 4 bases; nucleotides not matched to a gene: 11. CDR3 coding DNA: TGCGCCAGCAGCTCCCTCCCGACTAGCGGGGGGATCCCAGATACGCAGTATTTT. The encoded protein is CASSSLPTSGGIPDTQYF.

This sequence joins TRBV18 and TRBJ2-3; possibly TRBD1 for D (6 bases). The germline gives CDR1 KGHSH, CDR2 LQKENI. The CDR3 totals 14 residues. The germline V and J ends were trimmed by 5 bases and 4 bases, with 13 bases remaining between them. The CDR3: CASSSAGVADTQYF. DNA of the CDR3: TGTGCCAGCTCATCGGCAGGGGTGGCAGATACGCAGTATTTT.

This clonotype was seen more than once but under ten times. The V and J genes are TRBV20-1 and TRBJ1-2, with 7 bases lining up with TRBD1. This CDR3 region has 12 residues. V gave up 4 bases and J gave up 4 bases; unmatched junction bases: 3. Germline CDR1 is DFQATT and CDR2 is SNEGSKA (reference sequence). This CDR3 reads CSAKTGFYGYTF. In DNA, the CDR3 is TGCAGTGCTAAGACAGGGTTCTATGGCTACACCTTC.

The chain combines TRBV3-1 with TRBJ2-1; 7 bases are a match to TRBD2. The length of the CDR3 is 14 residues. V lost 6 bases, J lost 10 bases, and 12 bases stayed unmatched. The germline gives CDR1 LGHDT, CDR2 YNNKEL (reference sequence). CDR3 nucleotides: TGTGCCAGCAGGACTCGTGGACTAGGCAACGAGCAGTTCTTC. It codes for CASRTRGLGNEQFF.

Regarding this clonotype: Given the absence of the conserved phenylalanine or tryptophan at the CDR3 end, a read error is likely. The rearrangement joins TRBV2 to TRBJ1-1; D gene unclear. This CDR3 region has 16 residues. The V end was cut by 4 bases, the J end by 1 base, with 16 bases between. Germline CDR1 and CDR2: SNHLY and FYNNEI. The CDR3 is CASSGLGGFKNTEAFS. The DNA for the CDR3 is TGTGCCAGCAGTGGGCTGGGAGGGTTCAAGAACACTGAAGCTTTCTCT.

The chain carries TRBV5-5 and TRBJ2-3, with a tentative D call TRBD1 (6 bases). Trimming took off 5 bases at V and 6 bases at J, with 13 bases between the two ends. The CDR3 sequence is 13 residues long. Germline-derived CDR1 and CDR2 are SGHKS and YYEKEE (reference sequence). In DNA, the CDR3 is TGTGCCAGCAGGGTTGGGGGCTCGGATACGCAGTATTTT. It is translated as CASRVGGSDTQYF.

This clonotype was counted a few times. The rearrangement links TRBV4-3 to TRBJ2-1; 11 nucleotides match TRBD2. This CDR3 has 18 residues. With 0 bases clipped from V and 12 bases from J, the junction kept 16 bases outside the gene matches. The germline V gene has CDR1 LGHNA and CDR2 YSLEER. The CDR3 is CASSQEPPRRGLAGGQFF. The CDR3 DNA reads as TGCGCCAGCAGCCAAGAGCCCCCGCGGAGGGGCCTAGCGGGGGGGCAGTTCTTC.

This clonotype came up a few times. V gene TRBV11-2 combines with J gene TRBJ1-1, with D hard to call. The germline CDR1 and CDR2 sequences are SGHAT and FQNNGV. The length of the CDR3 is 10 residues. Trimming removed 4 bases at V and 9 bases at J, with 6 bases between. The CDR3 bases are TGTGCCAGCAGCTCAGGTAAAGCTTTCTTT. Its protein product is CASSSGKAFF.

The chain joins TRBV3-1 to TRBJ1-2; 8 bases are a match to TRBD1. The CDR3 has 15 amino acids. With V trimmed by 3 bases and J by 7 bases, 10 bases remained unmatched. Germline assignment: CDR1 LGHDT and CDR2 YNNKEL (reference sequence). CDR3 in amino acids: CASSHARGRESGYTF. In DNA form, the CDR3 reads TGTGCCAGCAGCCACGCCAGGGGGCGCGAGAGTGGCTACACCTTC.

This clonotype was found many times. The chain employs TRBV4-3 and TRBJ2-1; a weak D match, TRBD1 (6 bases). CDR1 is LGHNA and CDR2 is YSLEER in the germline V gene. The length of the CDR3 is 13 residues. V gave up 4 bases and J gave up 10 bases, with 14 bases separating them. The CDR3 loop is CASSRNRVYEQFF. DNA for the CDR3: TGCGCCAGCAGCCGGAACAGGGTCTACGAGCAGTTCTTC.

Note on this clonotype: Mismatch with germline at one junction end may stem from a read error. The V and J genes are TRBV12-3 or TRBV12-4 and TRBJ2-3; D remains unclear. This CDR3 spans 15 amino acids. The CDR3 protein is CASSLSAASTDTQFF. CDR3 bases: TGTGCCAGCAGTTTATCGGCGGCAAGCACAGATACGCAGTTTTTT.

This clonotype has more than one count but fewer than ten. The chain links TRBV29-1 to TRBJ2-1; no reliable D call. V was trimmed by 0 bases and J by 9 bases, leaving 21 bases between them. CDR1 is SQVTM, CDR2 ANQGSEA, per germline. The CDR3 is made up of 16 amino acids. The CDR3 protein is CSVEDEEGSTPLEQFF. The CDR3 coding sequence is TGCAGCGTTGAAGACGAGGAAGGCAGCACCCCCCTTGAGCAGTTCTTC.